This T cell receptor beta chain stems from a study of identical twins (dated by TCRdb to about 2016). General notes on the study: TCR alpha and beta repertoires from monozygotic twins, unrelated adults of various ages and cord blood were deep-sequenced to test whether fetal clonotypes persist. To rule out contamination, the twin experiments were replicated at different times with different library preparation protocols.

CDR3 length: 13 amino acids, cysteine to phenylalanine. Only the CDR3 DNA is retained, 39 bases long and in frame from the first base. From a lookup of the germline V gene (reference sequence), CDR1 and CDR2 are DFQATT and SNEGSKA. For this chain, trimming is 6 bases at the V end and 5 bases at the J end, and the number of junction bases without a gene match is 7. Every donor in the study was a healthy Caucasian. The twin cohort consisted of three pairs of female monozygotic twins, all aged 18 to 29 years. RNA for TCR libraries was isolated from peripheral blood mononuclear cells. Overall study outcomes, separate from this receptor: Invariant T cells such as MAIT and iNKT could partly confound zero-insertion analyses, although diverse VJ usage argued against such confounding for most clonotypes. Fewer insertions were carried by abundant cord blood beta clonotypes, a similar but weaker trend appeared in young adult naive repertoires, and no such trend appeared in memory repertoires. A weaker excess of twin sharing was found in beta out-of-frame sequences because the signal-to-noise ratio was lowered by fewer shared sequences. Because the same donors could not be followed over many years, the conclusions relied on cross-sectional statistical analysis. Compared with coincidental sharing between unrelated individuals, an excess of low generation-probability sequences was observed among out-of-frame TCR alpha sequences shared between twins. Recombination models systematically underestimated out-of-frame TCR alpha sharing in monozygotic twins but agreed with sharing between unrelated individuals.

Libraries were prepared through 5' RACE. Sequencer: Illumina HiSeq 2000. Template switching introduced a universal primer binding site; the final cDNA contained a unique molecular identifier, enabling accurate counting of TCR cDNA molecules. First-strand cDNA for TCR alpha and beta chains was synthesized from specific primers in the conserved constant-segment region. To control for contamination, every cDNA library carried two barcodes: a SMART-Mk sample barcode plus Illumina barcodes. TruSeq adapter sequences and Illumina sample barcodes were added in two successive PCR steps. Sequencing of the TCR alpha and beta cDNA libraries was done on the Illumina HiSeq platform using custom primers. The authors processed their data as follows. Raw reads were processed with MiGEC to extract unique molecular identifiers, and MiXCR was used to determine CDR3 positions. For each individual, recombination models were inferred using an EM algorithm with the repgenHMM and IGoR tools. Shared clonotypes were analyzed with the tcR package in R, and sharing was normalized by the product of cloneset sizes. To study raw recombination free of thymic and clonal selection effects, out-of-frame nonproductive sequences were analyzed. TCRdb cleaned the public reads at Q25 with fastp, built clones with MiXCR and kept in-frame beta chains. For every CDR3 protein sequence, its rows merge into one entry that carries the most common genes and DNA. TCRdb's processing, not the study's, gives the V and J calls here. For this sample the table gives hundreds of thousands of distinct CDR3 sequences, of which 12% were detected only once. Around 1.6% of the sample lies in the top ten.

Comments on this clonotype: The target of this receptor is not known. Nothing much larger sits one base from this clone, and base qualities are not available.

These data were likewise used in another study, on yellow fever vaccine responses in identical twins. As that second study puts it: According to the authors, in identical twins the way T cells responded to vaccination appeared partly convergent and partly personalized. The study precisely tracked vaccine-responding T cell clones in identical twins.

This clonotype originated in a woman between 18 and 29 years old in good health. The sequence joins TRBV20-1 to TRBJ2-1, and 7 junction bases match TRBD1. Sequenced input: PBMCs. The CDR3 has the sequence CSATDRWDNEQFF. The DNA reads TGCAGTGCCACGGACAGGTGGGACAATGAGCAGTTCTTC.